This TCR beta chain was identified in a study of CD8+ T cells in alopecia areata. Turning to this clone: Its target is not known.

Using a FACSAria, the CD4+ and CD8+ T cells were sorted from the PBMCs. V lost 4 bases to trimming and J lost 5 bases; unmatched junction nucleotides: 8. This CDR3 has 16 amino acids. Looked up from germline, CDR1 is SNHLY and CDR2 is FYNNEI. Isolated RNA was reverse transcribed into cDNA used as the sequencing template. Sequenced by immunoSEQ multiplex PCR; TCRdb stores in-frame clones only, minus some. The table lists 100,000 to 120,000 clones, under 60% of them singletons. Study-wide points: There were also resident alphabeta T cells of normal skin sequenced in scalp samples. More clonal than normal scalp was lesional scalp, particularly alopecia totalis/universalis. Among patients, TCR sharing was less clear than in mice, a difference possibly due in part to HLA diversity in the patient population.

This chain links TRBV2 with TRBJ1-1, with 12 positions matching TRBD1. The sequenced sample was NKG2D-low CD8+ T cells sorted from blood. This clonotype was sampled from a human donor with alopecia areata. Here the CDR3 DNA reads TGTGCCAGCAGTGGGGGACAGGGGGCATCCGAAACTGAAGCTTTCTTT. Its protein product is CASSGGQGASETEAFF.